The subject of this entry is one TCR beta chain. Authors' methods: Amplifying reference gene primers gave estimates of nucleated cell counts. TCRdb's copy holds only in-frame clones and misses some; the assay was immunoSEQ multiplex PCR. That table furnishes V, J and clone size, whereas the DNA furnished D and trimming. Of 350,000 to 550,000 clones in the sample, 85% to 90% were seen once. The V gene's germline CDR1 is SQVTM and CDR2 ANQGSEA. V trimming: 5 bases; J trimming: 4 bases; junction bases outside the gene matches: 15. The CDR3 is made up of 17 amino acids. The entry originates in a study of blood T cell repertoires in COVID-19. Overall study context: From T cells, B-cell-depleted T cells, or PBMCs came the material, which was cDNA or gDNA.

This TCR was sampled from a young woman with acute or convalescent COVID-19. The sample consisted of peripheral blood. The chain couples TRBV29-1 to TRBJ1-2; 11 nucleotides match TRBD1. CDR3 sequence reads: CSVKKGTGGFSSYGYTF. The CDR3 DNA reads as TGCAGCGTTAAGAAAGGGACAGGGGGGTTTAGTAGCTATGGCTACACCTTC. Full variable domain (missing parts from reference TRBV29-1 and TRBJ1-2): SAVISQKPSRDICQRGTSLTIQCQVDSQVTMMFWYRQQPGQSLTLIATANQGSEATYESGFVIDKFPISRPNLTFSTLTVSNMSPEDSSIYLCSVKKGTGGFSSYGYTFGSGTRLTVV.